This T cell receptor (beta chain) was captured in a study of blood T cell repertoires in COVID-19. Study information: PBMCs, B-cell-depleted T cells, or T cells provided the cDNA or gDNA that made up the material.

Patients from Seattle were sampled longitudinally, starting during active infection. With V trimmed by 2 bases and J by 7 bases, 10 bases remained unmatched. Germline V gene sequence: CDR1 SGHTA, CDR2 FQGNSA. This CDR3 region has 17 residues. Original processing methods: Estimation of nucleated cell counts was performed using reference gene primer amplification. Data came from immunoSEQ multiplex PCR; TCRdb stores just in-frame clones and leaves some out. That table gives V, J and clone size, and the DNA gave D and trimming. The profile shows approximately 140,000 clones, 75% to 90% of them singletons.

The chain is built from TRBV7-2 and TRBJ1-6; 8 bases are a match to TRBD1. This receptor was obtained from a man in his late teens or twenties with COVID-19, enrolled during active disease. Specimen: peripheral blood. As DNA, the CDR3 is TGTGCCAGCAGCTTAAGCGGGACAGGAAGCCGGAATTCACCCCTCCACTTT. Its protein product is CASSLSGTGSRNSPLHF.